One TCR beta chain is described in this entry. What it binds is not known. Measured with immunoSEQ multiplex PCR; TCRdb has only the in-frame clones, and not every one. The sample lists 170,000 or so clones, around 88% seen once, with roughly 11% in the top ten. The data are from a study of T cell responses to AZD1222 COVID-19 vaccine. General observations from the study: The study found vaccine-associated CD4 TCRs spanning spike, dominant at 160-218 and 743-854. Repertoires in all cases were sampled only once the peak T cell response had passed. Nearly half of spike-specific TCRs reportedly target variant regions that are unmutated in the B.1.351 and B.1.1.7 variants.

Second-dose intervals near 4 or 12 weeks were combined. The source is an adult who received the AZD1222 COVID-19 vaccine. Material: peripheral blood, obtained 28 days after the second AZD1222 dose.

Here the CDR3 DNA reads TGTGCCAGCTCACCACCATCGGGAGGCTACACCTTC. It is translated as CASSPPSGGYTF. This chain links TRBV18 with TRBJ1-2; D is unresolved. Germline V gene sequence: CDR1 KGHSH, CDR2 LQKENI. The CDR3 is 12 residues long. V was trimmed by 0 bases and J by 8 bases, leaving 7 bases between them.